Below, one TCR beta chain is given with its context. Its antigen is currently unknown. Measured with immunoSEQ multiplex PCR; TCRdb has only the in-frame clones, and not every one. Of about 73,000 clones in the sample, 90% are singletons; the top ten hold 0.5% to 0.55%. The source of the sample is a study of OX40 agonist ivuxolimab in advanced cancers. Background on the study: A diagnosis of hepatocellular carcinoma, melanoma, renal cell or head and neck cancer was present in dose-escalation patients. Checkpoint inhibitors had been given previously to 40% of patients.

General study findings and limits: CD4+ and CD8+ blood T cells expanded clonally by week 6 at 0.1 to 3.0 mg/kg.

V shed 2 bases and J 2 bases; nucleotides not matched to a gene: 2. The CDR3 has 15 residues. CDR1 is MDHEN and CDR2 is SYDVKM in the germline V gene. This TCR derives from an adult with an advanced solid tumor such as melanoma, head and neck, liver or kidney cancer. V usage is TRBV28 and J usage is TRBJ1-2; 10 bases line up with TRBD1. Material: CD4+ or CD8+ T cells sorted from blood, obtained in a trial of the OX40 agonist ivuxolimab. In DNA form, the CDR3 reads TGTGCCAGCAGTTTAGAGGGACAGGGGAACTATGGCTACACCTTC. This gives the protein CASSLEGQGNYGYTF.